These T cell receptor beta chains were read from a single sample in a study of blood T cell repertoires in COVID-19. Using immunoSEQ multiplex PCR, the repertoire was profiled, and TCRdb retains in-frame clones only, with some absent. Found here are around 80,000 clones, 83% of them singletons; the top ten hold 25% to 35%. The sequencing sample was made of peripheral blood. All receptors come from a woman over 75 with acute or convalescent COVID-19. CDR3s include the opening cysteine and the closing phenylalanine or tryptophan. Fields, in order: D gene, J gene, clone size, V gene, CDR3 protein, CDR3 DNA. The D gene is left open where the match is weak. Clone size is stated in some rows and not others, as once, few, many or a class when expanded.

>TRBD2|TRBJ2-5|once|TRBV7-2
CASSLAAGYQETQYF
TGTGCCAGCAGCTTAGCAGCGGGATATCAAGAGACCCAGTACTTC
>TRBD1|TRBJ2-2|.|TRBV5-1
CASSPGTANTGELFF
TGCGCCAGCAGCCCCGGGACAGCGAACACCGGGGAGCTGTTTTTT
>TRBD2|TRBJ2-1|few|TRBV24-1
CATSDRGARTSLGEQFF
TGTGCCACCAGTGACCGGGGTGCTAGGACTAGCCTAGGTGAGCAGTTCTTC
>.|TRBJ2-1|.|TRBV7-9
CASSLGPLPYNEQFF
TGTGCCAGCAGCTTAGGGCCTCTCCCCTACAATGAGCAGTTCTTC
>TRBD1|TRBJ2-1|.|TRBV2
CASKGTGAYNEQFF
TGTGCCAGTAAAGGGACAGGGGCCTACAATGAGCAGTTCTTC
>TRBD1|TRBJ1-4|.|TRBV2
CASSEVAGGEEKLFF
TGTGCCAGCAGTGAAGTGGCAGGGGGAGAGGAAAAACTGTTTTTT
>.|TRBJ1-2|.|TRBV5-6
CASSFLGGDYGYTF
TGTGCCAGCAGCTTCCTGGGGGGGGACTATGGCTACACCTTC
>.|TRBJ2-5|.|TRBV10-3
CATAIRETQYF
TGTGCCACCGCTATCCGGGAGACCCAGTACTTC
>TRBD1|TRBJ2-7|.|TRBV11-3
CASRTGQGGSEQYF
TGTGCCAGCAGAACTGGACAGGGTGGGTCCGAGCAGTACTTC
>TRBD1|TRBJ2-7|.|TRBV6-2/TRBV6-3
CASTPGQVSYEQYF
TGTGCCAGCACCCCGGGACAGGTGTCTTACGAGCAGTACTTC
>.|TRBJ1-5|.|TRBV4-1
CASSQQGSNQPQHF
TGCGCCAGCAGCCAACAGGGTAGCAATCAGCCCCAGCATTTT
>.|TRBJ2-5|.|TRBV18
CASSPTGQTPETQYF
TGTGCCAGCTCCCCAACCGGACAGACCCCAGAGACCCAGTACTTC
>.|TRBJ2-5|.|TRBV21-1
CASSKKPAGGRCAQETQYF
TGTGCCAGCAGCAAAAAGCCAGCGGGAGGTCGGTGCGCACAAGAGACCCAGTACTTC
>TRBD2|TRBJ2-7|.|TRBV9
CASSPRGEAYYEQYF
TGTGCCAGCAGCCCCCGGGGGGAGGCCTACTACGAGCAGTACTTC
>.|TRBJ2-7|few|TRBV13
CASSSGVVGEQYF
TGTGCCAGCAGCTCCGGGGTCGTCGGCGAGCAGTACTTC
>TRBD2|TRBJ2-1|.|TRBV6-5
CASSGLAGDNEQFF
TGTGCCAGCAGCGGACTAGCGGGAGACAATGAGCAGTTCTTC
>TRBD1|TRBJ1-1|.|TRBV6-5
CASSYSGQRNTEAFF
TGTGCCAGCAGTTACTCGGGACAGAGGAACACTGAAGCTTTCTTT
>.|TRBJ1-1|.|TRBV28
CASTSGPLLMNTEAFF
TGTGCCAGCACTTCTGGGCCCCTCCTCATGAACACTGAAGCTTTCTTT
>.|TRBJ2-1|.|TRBV11-2
CASSLLGGHNNEQFF
TGTGCCAGCAGCTTATTGGGCGGGCATAACAATGAGCAGTTCTTC
>.|TRBJ1-5|.|TRBV18
CASSPPGGPGGNQPQHF
TGTGCCAGCTCACCACCGGGAGGACCCGGCGGCAATCAGCCCCAGCATTTT
>.|TRBJ2-7|.|TRBV27
CASSLSPESYEQYF
TGTGCCAGCAGTTTATCACCCGAGTCCTACGAGCAGTACTTC
>TRBD2|TRBJ2-5|.|TRBV5-1
CASSGLAQETQYF
TGCGCCAGCAGCGGACTAGCTCAAGAGACCCAGTACTTC
>.|TRBJ2-5|.|TRBV18
CASSPLASQETQYF
TGTGCCAGCTCCCCCCTCGCGAGCCAAGAGACCCAGTACTTC
>.|TRBJ1-4|.|TRBV21-1
CASSKGGTRDRGSKANEKLFF
TGTGCCAGCAGCAAAGGAGGAACCCGGGACAGGGGGAGTAAGGCTAATGAAAAACTGTTTTTT
>TRBD1|TRBJ1-4|.|TRBV23-1
CASSPSRQGSWPNEKLFF
TGCGCCAGCAGTCCTTCTAGACAGGGCTCCTGGCCTAATGAAAAACTGTTTTTT
>TRBD2|TRBJ2-2|.|TRBV4-2
CASSQDWSGGVTGELFF
TGTGCCAGCAGCCAAGATTGGTCGGGAGGGGTCACCGGGGAGCTGTTTTTT
>.|TRBJ2-1|.|TRBV7-2
CASSPGPGSPRNEQFF
TGTGCCAGCAGCCCAGGGCCCGGGTCCCCGCGCAATGAGCAGTTCTTC
>TRBD2|TRBJ2-1|.|TRBV4-1
CASSPSGRGTYNEQFF
TGCGCCAGCAGCCCGAGCGGGAGAGGAACCTACAATGAGCAGTTCTTC
>TRBD1|TRBJ1-2|.|TRBV12-3/TRBV12-4
CASSPTGEYGYTF
TGTGCCAGCAGTCCGACAGGGGAGTATGGCTACACCTTC
>TRBD2|TRBJ2-7|.|TRBV29-1
CSVGTSSSHEQYF
TGCAGCGTTGGGACTAGCAGTTCCCACGAGCAGTACTTC
>TRBD1|TRBJ2-7|once|TRBV11-2
CASSPDRGSDEQYF
TGTGCCAGCAGCCCCGACAGGGGGTCGGACGAGCAGTACTTC
>.|TRBJ2-2|.|TRBV18
CASSPRGQHTGELFF
TGTGCCAGCTCACCAAGAGGTCAGCACACCGGGGAGCTGTTTTTT
>TRBD2|TRBJ2-7|.|TRBV5-1
CASSLGGRAYEQYF
TGCGCCAGCAGCCTGGGCGGGAGGGCCTACGAGCAGTACTTC
>.|TRBJ2-7|few|TRBV2
CASSDSPLGRGTYEQYF
TGTGCCAGCAGTGACAGCCCGCTGGGGCGGGGCACCTACGAGCAGTACTTC
>.|TRBJ2-7|.|TRBV29-1
CSVESGGCIYEQYF
TGCAGCGTCGAATCCGGGGGTTGTATTTACGAGCAGTACTTC
>.|TRBJ2-6|.|TRBV27
CASSPRGPGANVLTF
TGTGCCAGCTCCCCGCGCGGTCCTGGGGCCAACGTCCTGACTTTC
>TRBD1|TRBJ1-3|.|TRBV19
CASNPRGVSGNTIYF
TGTGCCAGTAACCCCAGGGGGGTGTCTGGAAACACCATATATTTT
>.|TRBJ1-2|few|TRBV9
CASSVGRGGYTF
TGTGCCAGCAGCGTAGGCAGGGGCGGCTACACCTTC
>TRBD1|TRBJ1-2|.|TRBV30
CAWSLPGQGPNYGYTF
TGTGCCTGGAGTCTCCCGGGACAGGGGCCGAACTATGGCTACACCTTC
>.|TRBJ1-1|.|TRBV19
CASSMGSGDTEAFF
TGTGCCAGTAGTATGGGGTCAGGGGATACTGAAGCTTTCTTT
>.|TRBJ1-5|few|TRBV6-2/TRBV6-3
CASSSHGRINQPQHF
TGTGCCAGCAGTTCCCATGGCAGAATCAATCAGCCCCAGCATTTT
>.|TRBJ2-5|.|TRBV3-1/TRBV3-2
CASGDGAAETQYF
TGTGCCAGCGGGGATGGGGCTGCGGAGACCCAGTACTTC
>TRBD1|TRBJ1-2|.|TRBV7-8
CASSLVYGQEKSNYGYTF
TGTGCCAGCAGCTTAGTTTACGGACAGGAGAAAAGTAACTATGGCTACACCTTC
>TRBD1|TRBJ1-6|.|TRBV19
CASSIRSGTGDSPLHF
TGTGCCAGTAGTATACGGAGTGGGACAGGGGATTCACCCCTCCACTTT
>.|TRBJ2-7|.|TRBV7-9
CASSTWGVKYEQYF
TGTGCCAGCAGTACCTGGGGGGTAAAGTACGAGCAGTACTTC